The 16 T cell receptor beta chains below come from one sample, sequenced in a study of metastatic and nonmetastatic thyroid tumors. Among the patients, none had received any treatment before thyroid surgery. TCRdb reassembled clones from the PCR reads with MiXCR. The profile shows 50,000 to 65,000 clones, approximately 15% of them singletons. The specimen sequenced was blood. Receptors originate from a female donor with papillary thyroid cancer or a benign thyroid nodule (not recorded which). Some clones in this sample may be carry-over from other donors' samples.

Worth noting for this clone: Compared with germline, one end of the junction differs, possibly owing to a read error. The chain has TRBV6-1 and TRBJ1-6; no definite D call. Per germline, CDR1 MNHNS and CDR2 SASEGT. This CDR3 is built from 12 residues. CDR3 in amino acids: CASRKRNSHLHF. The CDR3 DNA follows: TGTGCCAGCAGAAAGAGGAATTCACACCTCCACTTT.

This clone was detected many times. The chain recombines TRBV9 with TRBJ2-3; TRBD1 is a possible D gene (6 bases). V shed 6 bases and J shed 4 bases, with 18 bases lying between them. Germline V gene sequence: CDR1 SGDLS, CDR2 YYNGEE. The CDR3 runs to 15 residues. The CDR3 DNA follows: TGTGCCAGCACCCAGTCCGGACAGTTGGCAGATACGCAGTATTTT. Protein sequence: CASTQSGQLADTQYF.

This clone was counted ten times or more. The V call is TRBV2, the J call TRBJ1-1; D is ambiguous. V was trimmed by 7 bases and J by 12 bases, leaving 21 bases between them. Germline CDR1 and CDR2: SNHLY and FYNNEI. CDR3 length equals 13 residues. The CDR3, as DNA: TGTGCCAGCACCCTTCGGAGCTCGACCAAAACTTTCTTT. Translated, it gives CASTLRSSTKTFF.

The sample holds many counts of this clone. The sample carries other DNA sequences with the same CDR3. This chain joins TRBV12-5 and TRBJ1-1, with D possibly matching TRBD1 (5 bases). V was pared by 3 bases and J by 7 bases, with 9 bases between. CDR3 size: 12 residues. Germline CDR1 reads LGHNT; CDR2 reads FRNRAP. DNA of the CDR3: TGTGCTAGTGGTTTAGGTCAGGGTGAAGCTTTCTTT. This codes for CASGLGQGEAFF.

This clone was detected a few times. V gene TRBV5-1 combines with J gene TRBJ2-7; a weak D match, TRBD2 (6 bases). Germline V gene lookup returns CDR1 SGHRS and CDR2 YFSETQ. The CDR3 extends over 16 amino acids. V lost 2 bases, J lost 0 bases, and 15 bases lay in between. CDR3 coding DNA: TGCGCCAGCAGCTTTGGGGGGTGGTGGAGCTCCTACGAGCAGTACTTC. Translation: CASSFGGWWSSYEQYF.

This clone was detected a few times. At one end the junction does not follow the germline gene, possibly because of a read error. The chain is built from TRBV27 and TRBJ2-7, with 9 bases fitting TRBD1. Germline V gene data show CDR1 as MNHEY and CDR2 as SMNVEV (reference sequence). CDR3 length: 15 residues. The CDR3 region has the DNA TGTTCCAGCACTTTGACCGTACAGGGGGCGGGCGAGCAGTACTTC. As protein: CSSTLTVQGAGEQYF.

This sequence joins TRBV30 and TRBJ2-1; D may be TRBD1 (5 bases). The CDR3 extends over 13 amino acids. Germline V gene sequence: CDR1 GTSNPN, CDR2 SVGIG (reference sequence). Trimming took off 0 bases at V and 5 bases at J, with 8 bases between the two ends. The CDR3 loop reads CAWSVGVNNEQFF. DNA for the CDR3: TGTGCCTGGAGTGTAGGGGTGAACAATGAGCAGTTCTTC.

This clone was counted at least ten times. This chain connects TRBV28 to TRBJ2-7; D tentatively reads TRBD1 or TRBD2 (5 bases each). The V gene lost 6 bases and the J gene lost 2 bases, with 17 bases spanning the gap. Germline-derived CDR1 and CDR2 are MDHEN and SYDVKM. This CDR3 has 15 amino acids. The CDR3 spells CASSLGRDPAYEQYF. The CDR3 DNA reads TGTGCCAGCAGCCTAGGCCGGGACCCCGCCTACGAGCAGTACTTC.

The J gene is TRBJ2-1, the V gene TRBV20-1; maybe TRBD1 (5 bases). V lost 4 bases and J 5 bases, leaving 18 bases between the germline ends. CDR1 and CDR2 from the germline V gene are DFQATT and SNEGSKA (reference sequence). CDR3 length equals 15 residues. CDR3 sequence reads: CSANPLRQTDNEQFF. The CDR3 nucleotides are TGCAGTGCTAATCCCCTTCGACAGACAGACAATGAGCAGTTCTTC.

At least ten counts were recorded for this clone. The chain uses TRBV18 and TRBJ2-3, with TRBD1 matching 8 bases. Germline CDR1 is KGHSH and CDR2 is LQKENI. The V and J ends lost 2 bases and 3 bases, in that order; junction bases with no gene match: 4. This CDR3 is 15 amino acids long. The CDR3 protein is CASSPVRTGTDTQYF. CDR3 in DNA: TGTGCCAGCTCACCAGTTAGGACAGGGACAGATACGCAGTATTTT.

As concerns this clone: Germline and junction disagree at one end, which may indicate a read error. CDR3 amino acids: CASTPGGGGRQPKHF. In DNA, the CDR3 is TGTGCCAGCACCCCAGGGGGGGGGGGTCGGCAGCCCAAGCATTTT. The V gene is TRBV28, the J gene TRBJ1-5, with TRBD1 matching over 7 bases. Germline V gene lookup returns CDR1 MDHEN and CDR2 SYDVKM. CDR3 length: 15 residues. The full variable domain, completed using reference TRBV28 and TRBJ1-5, is DVKVTQSSRYLVKRTGEKVFLECVQDMDHENMFWYRQDPGLGLRLIYFSYDVKMKEKGDIPEGYSVSREKKERFSLILESASTNQTSMYLCASTPGGGGRQPKHFGDGTRLSIL.

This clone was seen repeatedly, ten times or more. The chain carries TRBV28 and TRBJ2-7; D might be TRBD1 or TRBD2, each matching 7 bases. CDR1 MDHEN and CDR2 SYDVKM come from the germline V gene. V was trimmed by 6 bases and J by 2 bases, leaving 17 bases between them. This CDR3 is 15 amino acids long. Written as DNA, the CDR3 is TGTGCCAGCAGCCCACCGGCAGGGGGGGCCTACGAGCAGTACTTC. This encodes CASSPPAGGAYEQYF.

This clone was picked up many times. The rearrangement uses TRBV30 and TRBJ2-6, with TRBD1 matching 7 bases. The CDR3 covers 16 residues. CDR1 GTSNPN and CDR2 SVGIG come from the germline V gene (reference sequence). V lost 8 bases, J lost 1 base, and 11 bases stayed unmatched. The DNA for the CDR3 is TGTGCCGGGGGTAGGGGGCTCCTATCTGGGGCCAACGTCCTGACTTTC. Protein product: CAGGRGLLSGANVLTF.

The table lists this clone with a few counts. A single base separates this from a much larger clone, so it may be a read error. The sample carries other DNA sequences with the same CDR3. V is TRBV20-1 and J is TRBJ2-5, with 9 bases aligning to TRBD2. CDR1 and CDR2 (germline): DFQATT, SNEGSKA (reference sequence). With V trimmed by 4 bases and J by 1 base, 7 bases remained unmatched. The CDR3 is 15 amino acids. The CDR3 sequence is CSATDATSGQETQYF. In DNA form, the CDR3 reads TGCAGTGCTACGGACGCGACTAGCGGCCAAGAGACCCAGTACTTC.

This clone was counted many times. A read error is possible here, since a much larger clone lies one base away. CDR3 sequence: CASSEMVGRETEAFF. CDR3 nucleotides: TGTGCCAGCAGTGAAATGGTTGGAAGAGAAACTGAAGCTTTCTTT. V usage is TRBV6-1 and J usage is TRBJ1-1; unclear D gene. The V gene lost 2 bases and the J gene lost 5 bases, with 15 bases spanning the gap. This CDR3 is built from 15 residues. CDR1 MNHNS and CDR2 SASEGT come from the germline V gene.

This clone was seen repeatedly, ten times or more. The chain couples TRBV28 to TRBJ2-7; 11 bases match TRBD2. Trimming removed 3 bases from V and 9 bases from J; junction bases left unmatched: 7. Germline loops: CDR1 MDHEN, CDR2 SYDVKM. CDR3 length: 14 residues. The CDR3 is CASSFGTSGFGQYF. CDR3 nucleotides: TGTGCCAGCAGTTTTGGGACTAGCGGCTTTGGGCAGTACTTC.